The 2 T cell receptor beta chains below were found in one sample sequenced in a study of T cell responses to AZD1222 COVID-19 vaccine. Assay used: immunoSEQ multiplex PCR; TCRdb lists only in-frame clones, some missing. The sample records 130,000 or so clones, about 90% being singletons. The source was peripheral blood, collected on day 0 of AZD1222 vaccination. These receptors originate from an adult in good health.

V is TRBV5-4 and J is TRBJ2-2; TRBD1 agrees at 10 bases. V lost 4 bases, J lost 5 bases, and 8 bases stayed unmatched. Germline CDR1 reads SGHNT; CDR2 reads YYREEE (reference sequence). The CDR3 is 16 residues long. The CDR3 sequence is CASSLRTGGGTGELFF. The CDR3 nucleotides read TGTGCCAGCAGCCTACGGACAGGGGGTGGAACCGGGGAGCTGTTTTTT. The full variable domain, rest sourced from reference TRBV5-4 and TRBJ2-2, is ETGVTQSPTHLIKTRGQQVTLRCSSQSGHNTVSWYQQALGQGPQFIFQYYREEENGRGNFPPRFSGLQFPNYSSELNVNALELDDSALYLCASSLRTGGGTGELFFGEGSRLTVL.

V and J are TRBV7-6 and TRBJ1-4, with a possible D match to TRBD1 (5 bases). V was pared by 0 bases and J by 3 bases, with 11 bases between. The CDR3 totals 16 residues. Per germline, CDR1 SGHVS and CDR2 FNYEAQ. The CDR3 loop reads CASSLAGGAPNEKLFF. CDR3 in DNA: TGTGCCAGCAGCTTAGCTGGCGGGGCCCCTAATGAAAAACTGTTTTTT.